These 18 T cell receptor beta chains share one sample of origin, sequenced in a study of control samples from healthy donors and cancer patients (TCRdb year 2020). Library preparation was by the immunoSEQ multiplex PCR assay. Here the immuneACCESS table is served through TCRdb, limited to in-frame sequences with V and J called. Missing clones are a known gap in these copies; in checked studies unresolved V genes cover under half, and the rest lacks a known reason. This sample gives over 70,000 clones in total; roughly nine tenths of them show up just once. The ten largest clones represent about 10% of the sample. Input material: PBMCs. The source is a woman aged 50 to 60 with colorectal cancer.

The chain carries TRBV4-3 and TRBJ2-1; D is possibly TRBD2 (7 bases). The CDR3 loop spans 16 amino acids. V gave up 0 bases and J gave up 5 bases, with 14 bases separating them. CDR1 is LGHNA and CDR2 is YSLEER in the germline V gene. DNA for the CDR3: TGCGCCAGCAGCCAAGAAGGGGGGGCGTGGGACAATGAGCAGTTCTTC. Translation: CASSQEGGAWDNEQFF.

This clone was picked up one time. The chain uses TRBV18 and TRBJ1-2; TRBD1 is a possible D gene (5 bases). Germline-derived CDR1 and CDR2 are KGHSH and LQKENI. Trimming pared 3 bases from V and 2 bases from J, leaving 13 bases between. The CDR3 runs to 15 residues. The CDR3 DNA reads TGTGCCAGCTCACCGCAGGGACCGCAGAACTATGGCTACACCTTC. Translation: CASSPQGPQNYGYTF. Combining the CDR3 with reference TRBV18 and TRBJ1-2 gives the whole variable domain NAGVMQNPRHLVRRRGQEARLRCSPMKGHSHVYWYRQLPEEGLKFMVYLQKENIIDESGMPKERFSAEFPKEGPSILRIQQVVRGDSAAYFCASSPQGPQNYGYTFGSGTRLTVV.

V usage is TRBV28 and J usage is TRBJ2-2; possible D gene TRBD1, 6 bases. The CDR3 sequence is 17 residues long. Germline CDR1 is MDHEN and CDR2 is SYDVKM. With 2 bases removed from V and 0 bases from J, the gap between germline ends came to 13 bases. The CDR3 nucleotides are TGTGCCAGCAGTTTAAGCTGGGCAGGGGCGAACACCGGGGAGCTGTTTTTT. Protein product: CASSLSWAGANTGELFF.

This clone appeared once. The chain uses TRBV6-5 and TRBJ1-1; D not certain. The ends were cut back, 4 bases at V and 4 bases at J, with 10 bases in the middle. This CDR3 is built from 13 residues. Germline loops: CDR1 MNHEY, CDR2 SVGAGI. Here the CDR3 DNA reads TGTGCCAGCAGTTCAGCGGGGATCACTGAAGCTTTCTTT. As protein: CASSSAGITEAFF.

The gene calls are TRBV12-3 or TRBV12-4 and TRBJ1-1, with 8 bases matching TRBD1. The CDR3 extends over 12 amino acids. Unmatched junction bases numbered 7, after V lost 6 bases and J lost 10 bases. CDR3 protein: CASSVGQVGAFF. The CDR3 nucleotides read TGTGCCAGCAGCGTGGGACAGGTCGGAGCTTTCTTT.

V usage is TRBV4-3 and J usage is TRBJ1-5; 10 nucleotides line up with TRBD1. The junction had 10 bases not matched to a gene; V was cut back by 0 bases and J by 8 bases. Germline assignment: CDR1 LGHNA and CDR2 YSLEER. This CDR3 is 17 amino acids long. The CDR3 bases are TGCGCCAGCAGCCAAGATCTGGGTGGGGACAGGGGAGAGCCCCAGCATTTT. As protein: CASSQDLGGDRGEPQHF.

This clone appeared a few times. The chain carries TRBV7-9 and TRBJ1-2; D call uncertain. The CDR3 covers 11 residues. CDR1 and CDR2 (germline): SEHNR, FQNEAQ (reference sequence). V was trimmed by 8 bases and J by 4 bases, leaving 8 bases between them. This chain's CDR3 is CASYSSYGYTF. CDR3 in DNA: TGTGCCAGCTACTCCTCCTATGGCTACACCTTC.

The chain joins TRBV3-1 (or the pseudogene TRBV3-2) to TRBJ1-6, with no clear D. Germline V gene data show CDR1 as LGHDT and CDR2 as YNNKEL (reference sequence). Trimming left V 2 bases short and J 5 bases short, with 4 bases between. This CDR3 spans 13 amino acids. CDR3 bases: TGTGCCAGCAGCCAACAGAATAATTCACCCCTCCACTTT. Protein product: CASSQQNNSPLHF.

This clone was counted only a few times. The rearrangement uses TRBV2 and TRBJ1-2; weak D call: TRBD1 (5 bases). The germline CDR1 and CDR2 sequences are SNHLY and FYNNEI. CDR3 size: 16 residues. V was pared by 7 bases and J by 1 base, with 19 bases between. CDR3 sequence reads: CASTKFMGLVNYGYTF. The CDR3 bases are TGTGCCAGCACAAAATTTATGGGACTTGTTAACTATGGCTACACCTTC.

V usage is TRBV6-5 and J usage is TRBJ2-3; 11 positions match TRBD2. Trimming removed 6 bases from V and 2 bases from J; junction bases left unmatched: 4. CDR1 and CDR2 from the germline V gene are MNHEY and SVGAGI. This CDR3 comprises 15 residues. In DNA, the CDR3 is TGTGCCAGCAGGGTAGCGGGGGGGGACACAGATACGCAGTATTTT. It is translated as CASRVAGGDTDTQYF.

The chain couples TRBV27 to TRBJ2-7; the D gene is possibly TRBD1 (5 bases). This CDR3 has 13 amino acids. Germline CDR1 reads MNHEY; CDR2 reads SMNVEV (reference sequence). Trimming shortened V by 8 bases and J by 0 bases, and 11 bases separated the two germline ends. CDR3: CASRRGISYEQYV. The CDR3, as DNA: TGTGCCAGCCGAAGGGGAATCTCCTACGAGCAGTACGTC.

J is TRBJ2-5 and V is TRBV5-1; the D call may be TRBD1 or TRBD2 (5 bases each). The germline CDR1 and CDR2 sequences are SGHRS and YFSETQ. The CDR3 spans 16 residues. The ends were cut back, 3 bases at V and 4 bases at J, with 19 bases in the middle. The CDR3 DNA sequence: TGCGCCAGCAGCTCCGGACGGGGCATCCGGGGAGAGACCCAGTACTTC. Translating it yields CASSSGRGIRGETQYF.

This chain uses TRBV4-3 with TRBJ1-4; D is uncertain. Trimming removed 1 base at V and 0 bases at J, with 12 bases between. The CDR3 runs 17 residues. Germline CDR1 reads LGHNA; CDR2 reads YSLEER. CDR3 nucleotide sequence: TGCGCCAGCAGCCAAGGGGGTACGGGAACAACTAATGAAAAACTGTTTTTT. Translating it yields CASSQGGTGTTNEKLFF.

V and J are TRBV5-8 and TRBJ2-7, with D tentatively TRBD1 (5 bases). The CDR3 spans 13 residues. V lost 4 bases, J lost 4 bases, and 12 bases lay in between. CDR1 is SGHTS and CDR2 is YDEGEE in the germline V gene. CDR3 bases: TGTGCCAGCAGCCTTGACAGAGAGTACGAGCAGTACGTC. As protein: CASSLDREYEQYV.

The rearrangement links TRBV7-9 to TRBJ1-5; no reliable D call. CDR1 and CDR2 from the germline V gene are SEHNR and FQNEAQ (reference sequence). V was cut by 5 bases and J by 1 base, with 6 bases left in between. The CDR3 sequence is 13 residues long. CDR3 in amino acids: CASSPGSNQPQHF. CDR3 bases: TGTGCCAGCAGCCCCGGGAGCAATCAGCCCCAGCATTTT. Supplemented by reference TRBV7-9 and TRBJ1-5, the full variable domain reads DTGVSQNPRHKITKRGQNVTFRCDPISEHNRLYWYRQTLGQGPEFLTYFQNEAQLEKSRLLSDRFSAERPKGSFSTLEIQRTEQGDSAMYLCASSPGSNQPQHFGDGTRLSIL.

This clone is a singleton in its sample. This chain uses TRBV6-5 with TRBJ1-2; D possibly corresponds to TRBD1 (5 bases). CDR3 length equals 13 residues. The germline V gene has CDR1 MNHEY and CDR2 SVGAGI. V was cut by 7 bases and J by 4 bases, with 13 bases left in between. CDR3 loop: CASTHGGGYGYTF. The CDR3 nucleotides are TGTGCCAGCACCCACGGGGGTGGCTATGGCTACACCTTC.

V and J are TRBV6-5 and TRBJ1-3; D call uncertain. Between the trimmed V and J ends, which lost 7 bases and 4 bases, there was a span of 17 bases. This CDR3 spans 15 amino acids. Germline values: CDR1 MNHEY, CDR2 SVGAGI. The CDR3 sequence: CASTLLWEGGNTIYF. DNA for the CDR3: TGTGCCAGCACTCTCCTCTGGGAAGGGGGAAACACCATATATTTT.

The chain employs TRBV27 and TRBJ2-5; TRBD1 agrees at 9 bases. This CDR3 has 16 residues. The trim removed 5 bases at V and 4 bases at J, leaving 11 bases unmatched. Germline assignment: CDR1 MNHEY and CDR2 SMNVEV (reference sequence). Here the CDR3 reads CASSTTLGQGPETQYF. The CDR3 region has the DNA TGTGCCAGCAGTACGACTTTGGGACAGGGCCCAGAGACCCAGTACTTC.